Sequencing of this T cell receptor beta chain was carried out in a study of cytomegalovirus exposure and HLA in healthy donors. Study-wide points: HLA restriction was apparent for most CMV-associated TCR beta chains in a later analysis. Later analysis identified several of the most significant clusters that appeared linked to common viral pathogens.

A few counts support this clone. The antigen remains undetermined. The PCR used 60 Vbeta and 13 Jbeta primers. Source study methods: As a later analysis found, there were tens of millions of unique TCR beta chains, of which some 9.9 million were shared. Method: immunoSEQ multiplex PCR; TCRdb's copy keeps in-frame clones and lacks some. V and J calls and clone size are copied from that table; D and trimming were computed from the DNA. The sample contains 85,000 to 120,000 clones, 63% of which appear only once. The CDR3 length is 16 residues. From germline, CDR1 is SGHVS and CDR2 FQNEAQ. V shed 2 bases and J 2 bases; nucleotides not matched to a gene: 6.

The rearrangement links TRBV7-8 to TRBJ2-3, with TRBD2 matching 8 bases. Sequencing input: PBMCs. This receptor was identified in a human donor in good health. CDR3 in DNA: TGTGCCAGCAGCTTAATGACTAGCGAGATCACAGATACGCAGTATTTT. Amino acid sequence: CASSLMTSEITDTQYF.